The 14 T cell receptor beta chains given below trace back to one sample, sequenced in a study of cytotoxic CD8 clonotypes in ibrutinib-treated CLL. Some clones are missing from TCRdb's copy, which holds only in-frame ones; the method was immunoSEQ multiplex PCR. This sample has more than 110,000 clones, with 85% to 95% found just once. Source: PBMCs, taken after 12 months of ibrutinib treatment. Every receptor here comes from a human donor with chronic lymphocytic leukemia.

CDR3 in amino acids: CAIRSRGTSYEQYF. Here the CDR3 DNA reads TGTGCCATCAGGTCCAGGGGCACCTCCTACGAGCAGTACTTC. The rearrangement uses TRBV10-3 and TRBJ2-7; D might be TRBD1 (6 bases). The CDR3 is made up of 14 amino acids. Germline values: CDR1 ENHRY, CDR2 SYGVKD. Trimming shortened V by 6 bases and J by 0 bases, and 12 bases separated the two germline ends.

The J gene is TRBJ1-2, the V gene TRBV2; D is ambiguous. V dropped 3 bases and J dropped 5 bases, with 16 bases sitting between them. This CDR3 contains 15 residues. Germline-derived CDR1 and CDR2 are SNHLY and FYNNEI. CDR3 region: CASSDGPRTLYGYTF. The CDR3 DNA is TGTGCCAGCAGTGACGGGCCAAGGACCTTATATGGCTACACCTTC. The variable domain in full, with the rest retrieved from reference TRBV2 and TRBJ1-2, is EPEVTQTPSHQVTQMGQEVILRCVPISNHLYFYWYRQILGQKVEFLVSFYNNEISEKSEIFDDQFSVERPDGSNFTLKIRSTKLEDSAMYFCASSDGPRTLYGYTFGSGTRLTVV.

This clone was seen just once. The J gene is TRBJ2-7, the V gene TRBV19; 11 positions agree with TRBD1. From germline, CDR1 is LNHDA and CDR2 SQIVND (reference sequence). The CDR3 has 15 amino acids. Trimming at V came to 3 bases and at J to 7 bases, leaving 8 bases not matched to a gene. CDR3 amino acids: CASSIRGQGAGEQYF. CDR3 nucleotides: TGTGCCAGTAGTATTCGCGGACAGGGGGCTGGGGAGCAGTACTTC.

V gene TRBV11-2 combines with J gene TRBJ1-1; TRBD1 agrees at 9 bases. CDR3 size: 13 residues. The V gene's germline CDR1 is SGHAT and CDR2 FQNNGV. V was clipped by 1 base and J by 14 bases; unmatched bases: 8. The CDR3 bases are TGTGCCAGCAGCTTAGCCCCCGGGACAGGGCTGTTCTTT. Amino acid sequence: CASSLAPGTGLFF.

The CDR3 region is CAILSGRRAKNIQYF. Written as DNA, the CDR3 is TGTGCCATCCTTAGCGGGAGGAGGGCCAAAAACATTCAGTACTTC. The chain couples TRBV2 to TRBJ2-4; 10 nucleotides agree with TRBD2. CDR1 is SNHLY and CDR2 is FYNNEI in the germline V gene. Trimming at V came to 10 bases and at J to 1 base, leaving 7 bases not matched to a gene. This CDR3 region has 15 residues.

The sample holds a few counts of this clone. The rearrangement links TRBV6-5 to TRBJ2-7; 8 bases fit TRBD2. The germline V gene has CDR1 MNHEY and CDR2 SVGAGI. CDR3 length: 13 residues. Losses at the gene ends were 7 bases for V and 6 bases for J; bases not matched to a gene: 8. The CDR3 nucleotides read TGTGCCAGCACCGACGCGGGGGGTCGCGAGCAGTACTTC. Translating it yields CASTDAGGREQYF.

The rearrangement links TRBV7-8 to TRBJ1-1; tentative D call: TRBD1 (6 bases). The CDR3 runs to 13 residues. V lost 6 bases and J 5 bases, leaving 13 bases between the germline ends. CDR1 is SGHVS, CDR2 FQNEAQ, per germline. The CDR3: CASRSRTETEAFF. CDR3 bases: TGTGCCAGCAGATCACGGACAGAGACTGAAGCTTTCTTT.

This chain uses TRBV19 with TRBJ2-7; D tentatively fits TRBD1 or TRBD2 (5 bases each). The V end lost 4 bases, the J end lost 7 bases, and 11 bases lay between the germline ends. This CDR3 has 12 residues. Germline V gives CDR1 LNHDA, CDR2 SQIVND (reference sequence). The CDR3 spells CASSTRGGEQYF. The DNA for the CDR3 is TGTGCCAGTAGTACGAGGGGTGGTGAGCAGTACTTC. The full variable domain, its missing parts supplied by reference TRBV19 and TRBJ2-7, is DGGITQSPKYLFRKEGQNVTLSCEQNLNHDAMYWYRQDPGQGLRLIYYSQIVNDFQKGDIAEGYSVSREKKESFPLTVTSAQKNPTAFYLCASSTRGGEQYFGPGTRLTVT.

The V call is TRBV4-1, the J call TRBJ2-7; 8 bases match TRBD2. Germline CDR1 is MGHRA and CDR2 is YSYEKL. V was pared by 4 bases and J by 7 bases, with 18 bases of the junction left unmatched. The CDR3 is 17 amino acids. DNA of the CDR3: TGCGCCAGCAGCCTCGACCCCCGGACTAGCAGTTTTGGGGAGCAGTACTTC. This gives the protein CASSLDPRTSSFGEQYF.

The V call is TRBV7-6, the J call TRBJ2-1; D perhaps matches TRBD2 (5 bases). V lost 2 bases, J lost 9 bases, and 8 bases lay in between. The germline V gene encodes CDR1 SGHVS and CDR2 FNYEAQ. This CDR3 comprises 12 residues. CDR3 residues: CASSLIAFEQFF. The CDR3, as DNA: TGTGCCAGCAGCTTAATAGCGTTTGAGCAGTTCTTC.

CDR3 in DNA: TGTGCCAGCAGCTTTGGGACTGGACTGAATTCCTACGAGCAGTACTTC. Protein sequence: CASSFGTGLNSYEQYF. This chain links TRBV11-2 with TRBJ2-7; D is perhaps TRBD2 (6 bases). There are 16 residues in the CDR3. The V and J ends lost 3 bases and 1 base respectively, with 16 bases between them. Germline V gene data show CDR1 as SGHAT and CDR2 as FQNNGV.

This clone was detected only a few times. The rearrangement uses TRBV27 and TRBJ2-2; tentatively, D is TRBD1 (6 bases). V was shortened by 2 bases and J by 4 bases, with 14 bases between the two germline ends. CDR1 MNHEY and CDR2 SMNVEV come from the germline V gene (reference sequence). The CDR3 has 16 amino acids. This CDR3 reads CASSLEGVGPTGELFF. Here the CDR3 DNA reads TGTGCCAGCAGTTTAGAGGGGGTCGGACCCACCGGGGAGCTGTTTTTT.

The CDR3 loop reads CASSDQGQEETQYF. CDR3 DNA sequence: TGTGCCAGCAGTGACCAGGGACAAGAGGAGACCCAGTACTTC. V usage is TRBV6-4 and J usage is TRBJ2-5, with a tentative D call TRBD1 (6 bases). From germline, CDR1 is MRHNA and CDR2 SNTAGT. The V end lost 2 bases, the J end lost 5 bases, and 12 bases lay between the germline ends. The CDR3 is made up of 14 amino acids.

The chain joins TRBV5-1 to TRBJ1-5; no clear D gene. V was cut by 3 bases and J by 6 bases, with 13 bases left in between. From germline, CDR1 is SGHRS and CDR2 YFSETQ. The CDR3 contains 14 residues. This chain's CDR3 is CASSSGVPGQPQHF. The DNA for the CDR3 is TGCGCCAGCAGCTCCGGCGTGCCAGGTCAGCCCCAGCATTTT.